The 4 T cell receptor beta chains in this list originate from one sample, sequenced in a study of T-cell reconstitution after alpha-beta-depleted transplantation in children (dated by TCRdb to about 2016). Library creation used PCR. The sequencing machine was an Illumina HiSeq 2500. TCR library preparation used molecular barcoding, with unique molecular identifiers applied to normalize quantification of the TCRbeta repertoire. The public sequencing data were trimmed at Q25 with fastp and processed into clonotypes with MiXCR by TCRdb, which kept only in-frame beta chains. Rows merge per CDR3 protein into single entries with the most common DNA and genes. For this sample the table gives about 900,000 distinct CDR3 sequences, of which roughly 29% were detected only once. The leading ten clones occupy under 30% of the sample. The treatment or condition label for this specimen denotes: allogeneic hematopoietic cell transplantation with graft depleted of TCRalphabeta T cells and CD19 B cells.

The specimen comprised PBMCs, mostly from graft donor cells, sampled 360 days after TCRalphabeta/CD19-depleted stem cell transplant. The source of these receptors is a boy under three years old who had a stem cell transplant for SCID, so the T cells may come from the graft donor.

CDR3 in amino acids: CASSDSGTASTDTQYF. In nucleotides, the CDR3 is TGTGCCAGCAGCGATTCCGGGACAGCTAGCACAGATACGCAGTATTTT. This chain uses TRBV9 with TRBJ2-3; 7 nucleotides match TRBD1. Losses at the gene ends were 3 bases for V and 0 bases for J; bases not matched to a gene: 7. CDR3 length: 16 amino acids. CDR1 and CDR2 (germline): SGDLS, YYNGEE.

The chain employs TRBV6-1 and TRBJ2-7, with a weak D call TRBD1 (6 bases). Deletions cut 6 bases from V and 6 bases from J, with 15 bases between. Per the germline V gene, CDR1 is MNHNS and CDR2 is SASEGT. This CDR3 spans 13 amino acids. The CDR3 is CASREPGTREQYF. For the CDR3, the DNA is TGTGCCAGCAGAGAACCGGGGACACGCGAGCAGTACTTC.

For the CDR3, the DNA is TGCGCCAGCACCCCGGGACTAGCGGGACCAACCGGGGAGCTGTTTTTT. This gives the protein CASTPGLAGPTGELFF. The rearrangement uses TRBV4-1 and TRBJ2-2, with TRBD2 identical over 13 bases. V lost 7 bases to trimming and J lost 5 bases; unmatched junction nucleotides: 7. There are 16 residues in the CDR3. Germline values: CDR1 MGHRA, CDR2 YSYEKL.

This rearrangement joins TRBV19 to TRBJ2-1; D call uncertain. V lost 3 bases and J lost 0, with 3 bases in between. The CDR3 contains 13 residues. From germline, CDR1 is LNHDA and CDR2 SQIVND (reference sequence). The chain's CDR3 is CASSMSSYNEQFF. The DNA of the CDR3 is TGTGCCAGTAGTATGAGCTCCTACAATGAGCAGTTCTTC.